The rows below give T cell receptor beta chains drawn from one sample of a study of blood T cell repertoires in COVID-19. Repertoires were generated with immunoSEQ multiplex PCR, while TCRdb's copy carries only in-frame clones and drops some. The data hold some 110,000 clones, with approximately 78% observed a single time. The sequenced material came from peripheral blood. The receptors shown here come from a man between 65 and 85 years old with acute or convalescent COVID-19. CDR3s include the opening cysteine and the closing phenylalanine or tryptophan. The D gene is left open where the match is weak. The size of a clone is reported for some rows only, either as once, few or many, or as a class for expanded clones.

cdr3_aa: CASSYRGQWTGKLFF
cdr3_nt: TGTGCCAGCAGCTACCGGGGACAGTGGACGGGAAAACTGTTTTTT
clone_size: -
v_call: TRBV5-6
d_call: TRBD1
j_call: TRBJ1-4

cdr3_aa: CASSPRLAIGTGELFF
cdr3_nt: TGCGCCAGCAGCCCGCGTTTAGCAATCGGCACCGGGGAGCTGTTTTTT
clone_size: -
v_call: TRBV5-1
d_call: -
j_call: TRBJ2-2

cdr3_aa: CASSVGQVNSPLHF
cdr3_nt: TGTGCCAGCAGCGTAGGACAGGTTAATTCACCCCTCCACTTT
clone_size: -
v_call: TRBV9
d_call: -
j_call: TRBJ1-6

cdr3_aa: CASTETRTLTNSPLHF
cdr3_nt: TGTGCCAGCACTGAAACTCGGACACTCACAAATTCACCCCTCCACTTT
clone_size: -
v_call: TRBV2
d_call: -
j_call: TRBJ1-6

cdr3_aa: CASSVRGNTEAFF
cdr3_nt: TGTGCCAGCAGCGTAAGGGGGAACACTGAAGCTTTCTTT
clone_size: -
v_call: TRBV9
d_call: -
j_call: TRBJ1-1

cdr3_aa: CAWSPSTDTQYF
cdr3_nt: TGTGCCTGGAGTCCGAGCACAGATACGCAGTATTTT
clone_size: -
v_call: TRBV30
d_call: -
j_call: TRBJ2-3

cdr3_aa: CARSLALGQASYGYTF
cdr3_nt: TGTGCCAGAAGCTTGGCCCTAGGACAGGCGAGTTATGGCTACACCTTC
clone_size: many
v_call: TRBV5-3
d_call: TRBD1
j_call: TRBJ1-2

cdr3_aa: CASSSQANTEAFF
cdr3_nt: TGTGCCAGCAGCTCACAGGCGAACACTGAAGCTTTCTTT
clone_size: few
v_call: TRBV7-9
d_call: -
j_call: TRBJ1-1

cdr3_aa: CASSLAEGFDGYTF
cdr3_nt: TGCGCCAGCAGCTTGGCCGAGGGATTCGATGGCTACACCTTC
clone_size: once
v_call: TRBV5-1
d_call: -
j_call: TRBJ1-2

cdr3_aa: CASSLLRDSDSYGYTF
cdr3_nt: TGTGCCAGCAGCTTACTAAGGGACAGCGATTCGTATGGCTACACCTTC
clone_size: -
v_call: TRBV7-2
d_call: TRBD1
j_call: TRBJ1-2

cdr3_aa: CASSQTARVTEAFF
cdr3_nt: TGTGCCAGCAGCCAAACAGCGCGGGTTACTGAAGCTTTCTTT
clone_size: few
v_call: TRBV4-2
d_call: -
j_call: TRBJ1-1

cdr3_aa: CASSLGSVDDEQYF
cdr3_nt: TGTGCCAGCAGCCTAGGATCAGTCGACGACGAGCAGTACTTC
clone_size: once
v_call: TRBV5-6
d_call: -
j_call: TRBJ2-7

cdr3_aa: CASSMSGTSASYEQYF
cdr3_nt: TGTGCCAGTAGTATGTCCGGGACTAGCGCGTCCTACGAGCAGTACTTC
clone_size: -
v_call: TRBV19
d_call: TRBD2
j_call: TRBJ2-7

cdr3_aa: CASTLSGGNIQYF
cdr3_nt: TGTGCCAGCACCCTGTCAGGGGGAAACATTCAGTACTTC
clone_size: -
v_call: TRBV28
d_call: TRBD1
j_call: TRBJ2-4

cdr3_aa: CASRQGAYEQYF
cdr3_nt: TGTGCCTCCCGACAGGGAGCCTACGAGCAGTACTTC
clone_size: -
v_call: TRBV10-3
d_call: TRBD1
j_call: TRBJ2-7

cdr3_aa: CASSSGQGTRGYTF
cdr3_nt: TGCGCCAGCAGCTCGGGACAGGGAACACGCGGCTACACCTTC
clone_size: -
v_call: TRBV5-1
d_call: TRBD1
j_call: TRBJ1-2

cdr3_aa: CASSLLNTEAFF
cdr3_nt: TGTGCCAGCAGTCTTCTGAACACTGAAGCTTTCTTT
clone_size: few
v_call: TRBV28
d_call: -
j_call: TRBJ1-1

cdr3_aa: CASSLPWNNRGANSPLHF
cdr3_nt: TGTGCCAGCAGTTTACCCTGGAACAACAGGGGTGCGAATTCACCCCTCCACTTT
clone_size: once
v_call: TRBV28
d_call: TRBD1
j_call: TRBJ1-6

cdr3_aa: CASSRGTGGRQETQYF
cdr3_nt: TGTGCCAGCAGCCGAGGGACGGGAGGGCGACAAGAGACCCAGTACTTC
clone_size: -
v_call: TRBV3-1/TRBV3-2
d_call: TRBD2
j_call: TRBJ2-5

cdr3_aa: CASRLAPNNEQFF
cdr3_nt: TGTGCCAGCAGGCTAGCGCCTAACAATGAGCAGTTCTTC
clone_size: -
v_call: TRBV11-2
d_call: -
j_call: TRBJ2-1

cdr3_aa: CAATTGGAGETQYF
cdr3_nt: TGTGCCGCTACGACCGGGGGGGCTGGAGAGACCCAGTACTTC
clone_size: -
v_call: TRBV30
d_call: TRBD2
j_call: TRBJ2-5

cdr3_aa: CSTTSGHEQFF
cdr3_nt: TGCAGCACAACTAGTGGGCATGAGCAGTTCTTC
clone_size: -
v_call: TRBV20-1
d_call: -
j_call: TRBJ2-1

cdr3_aa: CSVVPGQGTNSNQPQHF
cdr3_nt: TGCAGCGTTGTTCCGGGACAGGGGACCAATAGCAATCAGCCCCAGCATTTT
clone_size: -
v_call: TRBV29-1
d_call: TRBD1
j_call: TRBJ1-5

cdr3_aa: CASSQGPGSYNEQFF
cdr3_nt: TGTGCCAGCAGCCAAGGGCCAGGCTCCTACAATGAGCAGTTCTTC
clone_size: once
v_call: TRBV3-1/TRBV3-2
d_call: -
j_call: TRBJ2-1

cdr3_aa: CASSSQDSPNTIYF
cdr3_nt: TGTGCCAGCAGTTCCCAGGACAGCCCTAACACCATATATTTT
clone_size: once
v_call: TRBV27
d_call: -
j_call: TRBJ1-3

cdr3_aa: CASSLGGLAGLKETQYF
cdr3_nt: TGCGCCAGCAGCTTGGGTGGACTAGCGGGGCTTAAAGAGACCCAGTACTTC
clone_size: -
v_call: TRBV5-1
d_call: TRBD2
j_call: TRBJ2-5

cdr3_aa: CASRTQGEGTGELFF
cdr3_nt: TGTGCCAGCAGAACACAGGGAGAAGGGACCGGGGAGCTGTTTTTT
clone_size: -
v_call: TRBV6-4
d_call: -
j_call: TRBJ2-2

cdr3_aa: CASSKGVRGTYEQYF
cdr3_nt: TGTGCCAGCAGCAAAGGTGTCAGGGGGACCTACGAGCAGTACTTC
clone_size: -
v_call: TRBV21-1
d_call: -
j_call: TRBJ2-7

cdr3_aa: CASSRRISNYGYTF
cdr3_nt: TGCGCCAGCAGTCGGCGGATTTCTAACTATGGCTACACCTTC
clone_size: -
v_call: TRBV23-1
d_call: -
j_call: TRBJ1-2

cdr3_aa: CASSPRVGTDMSMNTEAFF
cdr3_nt: TGTGCCAGCAGCCCCCGTGTCGGGACAGATATGAGTATGAACACTGAAGCTTTCTTT
clone_size: -
v_call: TRBV7-9
d_call: TRBD1
j_call: TRBJ1-1

cdr3_aa: CASTAGKQLGNEKLFF
cdr3_nt: TGTGCCAGCACGGCAGGAAAGCAACTCGGAAATGAAAAACTGTTTTTT
clone_size: -
v_call: TRBV27
d_call: -
j_call: TRBJ1-4

cdr3_aa: CASSPPPGGGPGANVLTF
cdr3_nt: TGTGCCAGCAGTCCCCCCCCGGGGGGGGGCCCTGGGGCCAACGTCCTGACTTTC
clone_size: -
v_call: TRBV28
d_call: TRBD2
j_call: TRBJ2-6

cdr3_aa: CASSAAPGGLNTEAFF
cdr3_nt: TGTGCCAGCAGCGCAGCCCCAGGGGGACTGAACACTGAAGCTTTCTTT
clone_size: -
v_call: TRBV7-9
d_call: TRBD1
j_call: TRBJ1-1

cdr3_aa: CASSLGGRETQYF
cdr3_nt: TGTGCCAGCAGTTTAGGTGGCAGGGAGACCCAGTACTTC
clone_size: -
v_call: TRBV28
d_call: -
j_call: TRBJ2-5

cdr3_aa: CASSFGHDGAQPQHF
cdr3_nt: TGTGCCAGCAGCTTCGGACATGATGGGGCTCAGCCCCAGCATTTT
clone_size: once
v_call: TRBV5-5
d_call: -
j_call: TRBJ1-5